These 23 T cell receptor beta chains originate from one sample sequenced in a study of T cells in Graves' hyperthyroidism and ophthalmopathy. TCR beta CDR3 regions were amplified from RNA. TCR CDR3 underwent first-round RT-PCR with the HTBI primer set. Each CDR3 protein gets one entry after TCRdb re-called the multiplex PCR reads with MiXCR. The sample lists roughly 380,000 distinct CDR3 sequences; 11% to 15% were seen once. Source material: blood. The receptors stem from a woman aged 55 to 70 with Graves' hyperthyroidism.

The gene calls are TRBV7-9 and TRBJ2-1; 8 bases match TRBD1. Germline V gene data show CDR1 as SEHNR and CDR2 as FQNEAQ (reference sequence). The CDR3 is 15 residues long. The V and J ends lost 4 bases and 7 bases, in that order; junction bases with no gene match: 9. In nucleotides, the CDR3 is TGTGCCAGCAGCTCATTCAGGGGGCGCATGAATGAGCAGTTCTTC. This encodes CASSSFRGRMNEQFF.

This clonotype was counted ten times or more. For the CDR3, the DNA is TGTGCCAGCAGTCCCCAGGAAGCGGGAAACACAGATACGCAGTATTTT. Protein: CASSPQEAGNTDTQYF. The chain carries TRBV28 and TRBJ2-3, with 7 bases that match TRBD2. Unmatched junction bases numbered 10, after V lost 5 bases and J lost 2 bases. The CDR3 length is 16 residues. Germline CDR1 is MDHEN and CDR2 is SYDVKM.

This chain links TRBV10-1 with TRBJ2-5; TRBD1 agrees at 10 bases. This CDR3 contains 17 residues. Trimming removed 5 bases from V and 4 bases from J; junction bases left unmatched: 13. CDR1 is WNHNN and CDR2 is SYGVQD in the germline V gene (reference sequence). The CDR3 bases are TGCGCCAGCAGTTTCTCCACCGGGACAGGGGCCGGAGAGACCCAGTACTTC. It is translated as CASSFSTGTGAGETQYF.

This clonotype was seen only a few times. The chain is built from TRBV7-9 and TRBJ2-1, with 7 nucleotides matching TRBD2. This CDR3 region has 14 residues. The V segment lost 5 bases and the J segment 9 bases; nucleotides outside the gene matches: 10. Germline-derived CDR1 and CDR2 are SEHNR and FQNEAQ (reference sequence). CDR3 amino acids: CASSLGLVVGEQFF. CDR3 bases: TGTGCCAGCAGCCTCGGACTAGTAGTGGGTGAGCAGTTCTTC.

The chain links TRBV18 to TRBJ2-7; no clear D gene. Trimming shortened V by 2 bases and J by 2 bases, and 13 bases separated the two germline ends. This CDR3 is built from 15 residues. Germline loops: CDR1 KGHSH, CDR2 LQKENI. In DNA, the CDR3 is TGTGCCAGCTCACCAAAGGGCTCGATTCCCTACGAGCAGTACTTC. It codes for CASSPKGSIPYEQYF.

The V gene is TRBV27, the J gene TRBJ2-3; the D gene is possibly TRBD1 (6 bases). Germline V gene sequence: CDR1 MNHEY, CDR2 SMNVEV (reference sequence). The CDR3 extends over 17 amino acids. V shed 2 bases and J shed 0 bases, with 15 bases lying between them. CDR3 loop: CASSLAMGQFSTDTQYF. For the CDR3, the DNA is TGTGCCAGCAGTTTAGCTATGGGACAATTTAGCACAGATACGCAGTATTTT.

At least ten counts were recorded for this clonotype. The chain uses TRBV2 and TRBJ2-7; maybe TRBD1 (5 bases). This CDR3 is 13 amino acids long. The V gene's germline CDR1 is SNHLY and CDR2 FYNNEI. Trimming took 7 bases from V and 6 from J, leaving 16 bases between them. CDR3 DNA: TGTGCCAGCACTATATACCACACAGGCGAGCAGTACTTC. This codes for CASTIYHTGEQYF.

This clonotype was counted at least ten times. V gene TRBV20-1 combines with J gene TRBJ2-1; 10 nucleotides match TRBD2. V lost 0 bases, J lost 7 bases, and 9 bases stayed unmatched. Germline V CDR1 and CDR2: DFQATT, SNEGSKA (reference sequence). The CDR3 spans 16 residues. The CDR3 DNA reads TGCAGTGCTAGAGAGGGTCCTAGCGGGAGAGTAAATGAGCAGTTCTTC. Its protein is CSAREGPSGRVNEQFF.

This clonotype was seen a handful of times. The chain links TRBV6-2 or TRBV6-3 to TRBJ2-1; 7 nucleotides align to TRBD1. V was pared by 4 bases and J by 5 bases, with 8 bases of the junction left unmatched. Germline lookup yields CDR1 MNHEY and CDR2 SVGEGT. The CDR3 runs 15 residues. Written as DNA, the CDR3 is TGTGCCAGCAGTTTAGAGGGGGCGTGGGACAATGAGCAGTTCTTC. It translates to CASSLEGAWDNEQFF.

This clonotype was observed at least ten times. The rearrangement links TRBV6-1 to TRBJ1-5; 9 positions agree with TRBD1. The germline gives CDR1 MNHNS, CDR2 SASEGT. The CDR3 totals 16 residues. Trimming cost V 5 bases and J 2 bases; bases outside gene matches: 7. The CDR3: CASSLQGAGGNQPQHF. In DNA, the CDR3 is TGTGCCAGCAGTTTACAGGGGGCCGGAGGCAATCAGCCCCAGCATTTT.

In its sample, this clonotype was seen a few times. The rearrangement joins TRBV12-3 or TRBV12-4 to TRBJ2-1; D uncertain. There are 11 residues in the CDR3. V was trimmed by 3 bases and J by 12 bases, leaving 9 bases between them. The CDR3 coding sequence is TGTGCCAGCAGTTTCGCGACGTCGCAGTTCTTC. Its protein is CASSFATSQFF.

This clonotype was recorded at least ten times. The chain employs TRBV11-3 and TRBJ1-1; 7 positions agree with TRBD1. CDR3 length: 12 residues. Germline values: CDR1 SGHNT, CDR2 YENEEA. After removal of 5 bases from V and 8 bases from J, the junction contained 5 bases not matched to a gene. The CDR3 DNA reads TGTGCCAGCAGCCCATCGGACAGGGAAGCTTTCTTT. Translated: CASSPSDREAFF.

This clonotype came up a few times. V gene TRBV5-1 combines with J gene TRBJ1-6; D perhaps matches TRBD1 (5 bases). The CDR3 length is 21 residues. Germline CDR1 reads SGHRS; CDR2 reads YFSETQ. V was trimmed by 4 bases and J by 0 bases, leaving 26 bases between them. The CDR3 reads CASSLAPTDSYLSSYNSPLHF. CDR3 DNA: TGCGCCAGCAGCCTCGCTCCGACAGATTCGTACCTGAGCTCCTATAATTCACCCCTCCACTTT.

In its sample, this clonotype was seen a few times. The chain recombines TRBV7-2 with TRBJ2-2, with D possibly matching TRBD1 (5 bases). Germline V CDR1 and CDR2: SGHTA, FQGNSA. The CDR3 is made up of 14 amino acids. V was cut by 3 bases and J by 7 bases, with 12 bases left in between. The CDR3 sequence is CASSFGLGVGELFF. CDR3 nucleotides: TGTGCCAGCAGCTTTGGCTTAGGGGTCGGGGAGCTGTTTTTT. Drawing the rest from reference TRBV7-2 and TRBJ2-2, the complete variable domain is GAGVSQSPSNKVTEKGKDVELRCDPISGHTALYWYRQSLGQGLEFLIYFQGNSAPDKSGLPSDRFSAERTGGSVSTLTIQRTQQEDSAVYLCASSFGLGVGELFFGEGSRLTVL.

This clonotype was seen more than once but under ten times. The V gene is TRBV2, the J gene TRBJ2-2; 9 bases agree with TRBD1. V was pared by 2 bases and J by 2 bases, with 3 bases of the junction left unmatched. The CDR3 length is 16 residues. The germline CDR1 and CDR2 sequences are SNHLY and FYNNEI. The DNA of the CDR3 is TGTGCCAGCAGTGAAATGGGACAGGGTAACACCGGGGAGCTGTTTTTT. It specifies CASSEMGQGNTGELFF.

This clonotype came up a few times. The genes are TRBV4-1 and TRBJ1-1, with D possibly TRBD1 on 5 matching bases. The CDR3 runs to 14 residues. Germline V gives CDR1 MGHRA, CDR2 YSYEKL. V was cut by 4 bases and J by 1 base, with 10 bases left in between. The CDR3 nucleotides read TGCGCCAGCAGCCCAGGAGGGACGAACACTGAAGCTTTCTTT. Residues: CASSPGGTNTEAFF.

This clonotype was counted between two and nine times. The chain is built from TRBV5-1 and TRBJ2-7; 11 nucleotides align to TRBD2. Germline V gene data show CDR1 as SGHRS and CDR2 as YFSETQ. The CDR3 extends over 16 amino acids. Trimming cost V 1 base and J 7 bases; bases outside gene matches: 10. CDR3 loop: CASSLRVAGGPGEQYF. The CDR3 bases are TGCGCCAGCAGCTTGAGGGTAGCGGGAGGGCCTGGAGAGCAGTACTTC.

This clonotype was seen ten or more times. The chain couples TRBV28 to TRBJ1-2; D is uncertain. Trimming pared 8 bases from V and 3 bases from J, leaving 10 bases between. The CDR3 consists of 12 residues. Germline loops: CDR1 MDHEN, CDR2 SYDVKM. The DNA of the CDR3 is TGTGCCAGCCGGCAGGAGGACTATGGCTACACCTTC. It codes for CASRQEDYGYTF.

A few counts support this clonotype. The chain links TRBV19 to TRBJ2-2; 9 positions match TRBD1. Per germline, CDR1 LNHDA and CDR2 SQIVND (reference sequence). J gave up 4 bases and V 5 bases, and 11 bases lay outside the gene matches. The CDR3 extends over 17 amino acids. The CDR3 here is CASSGLRDRAGTGELFF. CDR3 nucleotide sequence: TGTGCCAGTAGTGGACTCCGGGACAGGGCGGGCACCGGGGAGCTGTTTTTT.

This clonotype was detected only a few times. The V call is TRBV19, the J call TRBJ2-1; 13 nucleotides agree with TRBD2. The CDR3 is 16 residues long. Germline V lookup: CDR1 LNHDA, CDR2 SQIVND (reference sequence). V lost 4 bases to trimming and J lost 6 bases; unmatched junction nucleotides: 6. The CDR3 nucleotides read TGTGCCAGTAGTACCCCGACTAGCGGGAGGACCAATGAGCAGTTCTTC. It specifies CASSTPTSGRTNEQFF.

This clonotype occurred many times. The chain uses TRBV11-2 and TRBJ2-1; 7 bases map to TRBD2. This CDR3 has 12 residues. CDR1 is SGHAT, CDR2 FQNNGV, per germline. Trimming cost V 5 bases and J 10 bases; bases outside gene matches: 5. The CDR3 region is CASSRLAREQFF. CDR3 coding DNA: TGTGCCAGCAGCAGACTAGCTCGCGAGCAGTTCTTC.

This clonotype was counted at least ten times. J is TRBJ1-4 and V is TRBV7-2; D uncertain. The ends were cut back, 1 base at V and 4 bases at J, with 13 bases in the middle. Per germline, CDR1 SGHTA and CDR2 FQGNSA. The CDR3 covers 16 residues. CDR3 sequence (DNA): TGTGCCAGCAGCTTAGGGGGAGGCGGACTTAATGAAAAACTGTTTTTT. Translated, it gives CASSLGGGGLNEKLFF.

This clonotype was picked up many times. The chain employs TRBV3-1 and TRBJ1-1, with TRBD1 identical over 7 bases. CDR3 length equals 14 residues. Germline-derived CDR1 and CDR2 are LGHDT and YNNKEL (reference sequence). The ends lost 3 bases at V and 3 bases at J; junction bases unmatched: 4. The CDR3 DNA is TGTGCCAGCAGCCAGGATACAGGGGACACTGAAGCTTTCTTT. Translation gives CASSQDTGDTEAFF.